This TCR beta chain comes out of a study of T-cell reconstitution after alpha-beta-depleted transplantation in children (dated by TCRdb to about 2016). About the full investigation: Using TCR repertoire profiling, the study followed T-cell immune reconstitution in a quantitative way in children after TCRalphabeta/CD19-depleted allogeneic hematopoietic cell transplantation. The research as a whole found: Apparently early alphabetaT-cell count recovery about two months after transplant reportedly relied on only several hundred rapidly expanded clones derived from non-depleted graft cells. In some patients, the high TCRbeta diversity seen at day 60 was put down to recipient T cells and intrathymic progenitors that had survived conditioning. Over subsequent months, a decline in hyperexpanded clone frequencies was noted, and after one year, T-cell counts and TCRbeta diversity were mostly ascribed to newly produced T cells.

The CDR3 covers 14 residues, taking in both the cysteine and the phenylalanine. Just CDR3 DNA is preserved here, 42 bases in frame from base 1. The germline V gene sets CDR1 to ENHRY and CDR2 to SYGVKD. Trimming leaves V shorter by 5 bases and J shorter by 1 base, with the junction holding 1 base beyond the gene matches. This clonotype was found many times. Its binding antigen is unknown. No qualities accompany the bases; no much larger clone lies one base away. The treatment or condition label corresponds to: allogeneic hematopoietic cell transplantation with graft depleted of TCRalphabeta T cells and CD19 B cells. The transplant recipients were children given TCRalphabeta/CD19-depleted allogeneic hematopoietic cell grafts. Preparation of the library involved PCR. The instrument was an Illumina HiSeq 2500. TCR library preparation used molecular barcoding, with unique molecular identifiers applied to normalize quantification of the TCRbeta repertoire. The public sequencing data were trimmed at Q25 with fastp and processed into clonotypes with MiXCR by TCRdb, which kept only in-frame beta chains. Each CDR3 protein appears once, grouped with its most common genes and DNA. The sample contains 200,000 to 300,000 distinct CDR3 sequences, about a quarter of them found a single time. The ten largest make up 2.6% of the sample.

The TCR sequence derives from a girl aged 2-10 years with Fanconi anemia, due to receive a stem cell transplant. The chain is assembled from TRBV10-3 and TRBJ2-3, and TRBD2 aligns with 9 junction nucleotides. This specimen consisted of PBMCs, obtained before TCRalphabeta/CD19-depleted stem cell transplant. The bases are TGTGCCATCAGTAGGACTAGCGGCACAGATACGCAGTATTTT. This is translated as CAISRTSGTDTQYF.